This TCR beta chain was sequenced for a study of cytomegalovirus exposure and HLA in healthy donors. The method was immunoSEQ multiplex PCR; TCRdb's version includes in-frame clones alone and lacks a portion of them. In the table there are 330,000 or so clones, roughly 85% of which are singletons. V lost 3 bases and J lost 3, with 12 bases in between. Germline V CDR1 and CDR2: LNHDA, SQIVND (reference sequence). CDR3 length: 15 amino acids. The study, taken as a whole, reports: Specificity for CMV antigens was confirmed in vitro for a few of the CMV-associated chains.

Worth noting for this clone: Its antigen remains unknown.

The sequenced sample was PBMCs. The V call is TRBV19, the J call TRBJ1-5; D is possibly TRBD1 (6 bases). The receptor comes from a woman aged 18-30 years in good health and CMV-seronegative. The CDR3 region is CASSIQGRTNQPQHF. The DNA for the CDR3 is TGTGCCAGTAGTATTCAGGGGCGGACCAATCAGCCCCAGCATTTT.